This T cell receptor (beta chain) was captured in a study of shared T cell receptors in the human thymus. The CDR3 extends over 13 amino acids. Trimming took off 4 bases at V and 7 bases at J, with 13 bases between the two ends. Germline loops: CDR1 LGHNT, CDR2 FRNRAP. Produced via immunoSEQ multiplex PCR; TCRdb's table is partial and in-frame only. The sample holds almost 550,000 clones; approximately 80% are singletons and the top ten take more than 0.01%. In addition, the sample was reused for a study of human thymus T cells. From that paper: Thymic samples were excised during corrective heart operations. Usage of V and J genes appeared biased in thymic and blood repertoires. Unrelated individuals had highly overlapping thymic repertoires, as reported in related research.

Source material: thymocytes. This TCR came from a boy younger than two with a congenital heart defect. The chain employs TRBV12-5 and TRBJ1-1, with D unresolved. CDR3 DNA: TGTGCTAGTGGTTCGCCCTCTGGGCATGAAGCTTTCTTT. The encoded protein is CASGSPSGHEAFF.